This T cell receptor (beta chain) was sequenced during a study of CD8+CD57+ T cells in acquired aplastic anemia. Overall study findings and caveats: Both patients and controls carried the same twenty-nine CD8+ CDR3 sequences. A significant difference in CD8+ Simpson's diversity between patients and controls was not found.

Individuals selected for sequencing had exhibited CD8+CD57+ cell expansion on flow cytometry. Diagnosis of severe acquired aplastic anemia applied to all patients. CDR1 and CDR2 from the germline V gene are SEHNR and FQNEAQ (reference sequence). The V gene lost 1 base and the J gene lost 9 bases, with 14 bases spanning the gap. CDR3 length: 14 residues. Regarding this clonotype: Its antigen is unidentified.

Genomic DNA provided the template from which TCR beta VDJ and CDR3 profiles were obtained. TCRdb recomputed calls from the reads with MiXCR, one row per CDR3 protein. The profile shows 260,000 or so distinct CDR3 sequences, around 82% of them singletons. The sample consisted of sorted CD4+, CD8+, or CD8+CD57+ T cells (not recorded which) from PBMCs. J is TRBJ2-3 and V is TRBV7-9, with D tentatively TRBD1 or TRBD2 (6 bases each). This sequence originates from a human donor with aplastic anemia. The CDR3 sequence: CASSLGAGQGTQYF. In DNA form, the CDR3 reads TGTGCCAGCAGCTTAGGGGCGGGGCAGGGGACGCAGTATTTT.